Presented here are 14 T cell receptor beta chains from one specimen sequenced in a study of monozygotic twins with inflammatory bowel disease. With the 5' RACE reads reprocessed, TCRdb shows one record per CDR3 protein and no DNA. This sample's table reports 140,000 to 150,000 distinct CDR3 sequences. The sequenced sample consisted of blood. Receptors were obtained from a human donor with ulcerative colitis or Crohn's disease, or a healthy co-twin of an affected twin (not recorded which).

CDR3 in amino acids: CASTSGRADETQYF. The gene calls are TRBV5-1 and TRBJ2-5; TCRdb selects TRBD2, and the lack of DNA leaves this call unchecked. CDR3 length equals 14 residues. Germline V gene data show CDR1 as SGHRS and CDR2 as YFSETQ.

CDR3 sequence: CASSQGSEAFF. This chain joins TRBV6-5 and TRBJ1-1; checking the TCRdb D call of TRBD1 is not possible without DNA. The length of the CDR3 is 11 residues. Germline values: CDR1 MNHEY, CDR2 SVGAGI.

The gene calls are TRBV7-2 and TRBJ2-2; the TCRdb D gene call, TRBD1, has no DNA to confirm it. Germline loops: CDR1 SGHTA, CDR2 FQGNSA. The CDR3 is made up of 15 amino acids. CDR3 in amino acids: CASSFDRESTGELFF.

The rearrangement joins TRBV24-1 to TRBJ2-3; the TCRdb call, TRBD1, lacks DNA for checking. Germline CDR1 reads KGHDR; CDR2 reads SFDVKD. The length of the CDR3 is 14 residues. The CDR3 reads CATSRDSLLDTQYF.

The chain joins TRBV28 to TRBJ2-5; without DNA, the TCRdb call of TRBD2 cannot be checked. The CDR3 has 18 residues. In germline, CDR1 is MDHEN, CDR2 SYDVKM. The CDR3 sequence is CASTTQALGLAGSETQYF.

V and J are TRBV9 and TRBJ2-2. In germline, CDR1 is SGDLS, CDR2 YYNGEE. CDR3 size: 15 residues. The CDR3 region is CAGSVGFGGTGELFF.

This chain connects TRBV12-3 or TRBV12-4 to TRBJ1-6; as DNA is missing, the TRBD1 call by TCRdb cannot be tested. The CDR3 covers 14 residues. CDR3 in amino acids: CASSFTGVYSPLHF.

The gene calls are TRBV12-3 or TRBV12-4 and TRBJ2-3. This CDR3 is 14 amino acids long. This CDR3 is CASSRSTSTDTQYF.

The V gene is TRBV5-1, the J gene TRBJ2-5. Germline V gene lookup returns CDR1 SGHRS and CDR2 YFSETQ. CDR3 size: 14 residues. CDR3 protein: CASSLVDPQETQYF.

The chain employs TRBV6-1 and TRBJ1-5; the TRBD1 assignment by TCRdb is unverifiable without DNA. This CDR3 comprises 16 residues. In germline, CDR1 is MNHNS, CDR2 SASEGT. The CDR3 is CASSVQGALLNQPQHF.

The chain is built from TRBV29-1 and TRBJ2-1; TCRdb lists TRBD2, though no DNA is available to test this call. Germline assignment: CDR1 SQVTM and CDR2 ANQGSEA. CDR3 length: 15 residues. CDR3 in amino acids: CSVGGTSGRAYEQFF.

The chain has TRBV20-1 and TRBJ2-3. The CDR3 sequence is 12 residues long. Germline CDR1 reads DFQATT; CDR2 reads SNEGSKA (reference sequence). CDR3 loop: CSASSPSDTQYF.

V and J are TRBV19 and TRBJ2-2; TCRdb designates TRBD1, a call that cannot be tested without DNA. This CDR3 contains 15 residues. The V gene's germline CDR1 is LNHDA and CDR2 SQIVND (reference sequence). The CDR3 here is CASSARDRYTGELFF.

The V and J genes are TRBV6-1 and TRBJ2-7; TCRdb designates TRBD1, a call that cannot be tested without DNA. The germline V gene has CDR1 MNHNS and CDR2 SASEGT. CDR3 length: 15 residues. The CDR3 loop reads CASRPMRTGVYEQYF.